These 30 T cell receptor beta chains were all obtained from the same sample, sequenced in a study of blood T cell repertoires in COVID-19 (dated by TCRdb to 2020 to 2021). Library preparation used the immunoSEQ multiplex PCR assay. Not all clones reach the TCRdb copy of this immuneACCESS table, which keeps in-frame sequences only. Checked studies attribute under half of the gap to unresolved V genes and leave the rest unexplained. The sample yields tens of thousands of clones; approximately 83% were counted once. The top ten constitute roughly a tenth of the sample. Sequences were obtained from peripheral blood. The receptors stem from a human donor in a cohort sampled during active COVID-19.

J is TRBJ1-6 and V is TRBV27, with 8 bases lining up with TRBD1. CDR1 is MNHEY and CDR2 is SMNVEV in the germline V gene (reference sequence). J was trimmed by 7 bases and V by 0 bases; bases with no gene match: 5. The CDR3 runs to 16 residues. The CDR3 is CASSLSGTGANSPLHF. The CDR3 nucleotides read TGTGCCAGCAGTTTATCGGGGACAGGAGCAAATTCACCCCTCCACTTT.

The chain uses TRBV18 and TRBJ2-7, with TRBD1 matching over 8 bases. J gave up 5 bases and V 2 bases, and 5 bases lay outside the gene matches. Germline V gives CDR1 KGHSH, CDR2 LQKENI. The CDR3 runs 14 residues. The DNA for the CDR3 is TGTGCCAGCTCACCAGGCGTGACAGGGGACGAGCAGTACTTC. Encoded protein: CASSPGVTGDEQYF.

V and J are TRBV12-3 or TRBV12-4 and TRBJ2-2; no clear D gene. The V end was cut by 2 bases, the J end by 4 bases, with 5 bases between. The CDR3 extends over 13 amino acids. The CDR3 is CASSLTVTGELFF. The CDR3 DNA reads TGTGCCAGCAGTTTAACAGTCACCGGGGAGCTGTTTTTT.

The chain is built from TRBV24-1 and TRBJ2-2; possible D gene TRBD1, 7 bases. There are 14 residues in the CDR3. Trimming took off 9 bases at V and 6 bases at J, with 16 bases between the two ends. Looked up from germline, CDR1 is KGHDR and CDR2 is SFDVKD. The CDR3 sequence: CATQQGGRSGELFF. CDR3 DNA sequence: TGTGCCACCCAGCAGGGGGGCCGTTCCGGGGAGCTGTTTTTT.

This clone was observed a single time. V usage is TRBV5-4 and J usage is TRBJ2-1, with 9 bases fitting TRBD2. The CDR3 totals 16 residues. J lost 3 bases, V lost 2 bases, and 6 bases had no gene match. The germline gives CDR1 SGHNT, CDR2 YYREEE (reference sequence). The CDR3 here is CASSFASTSGYNEQFF. In nucleotides, the CDR3 is TGTGCCAGCAGCTTTGCTTCGACTAGCGGCTACAATGAGCAGTTCTTC. The variable domain in full, with the rest retrieved from reference TRBV5-4 and TRBJ2-1, is ETGVTQSPTHLIKTRGQQVTLRCSSQSGHNTVSWYQQALGQGPQFIFQYYREEENGRGNFPPRFSGLQFPNYSSELNVNALELDDSALYLCASSFASTSGYNEQFFGPGTRLTVL.

This sequence joins TRBV10-2 and TRBJ2-5, with 8 bases that match TRBD1. J gave up 4 bases and V 4 bases, and 2 bases lay outside the gene matches. From germline, CDR1 is WSHSY and CDR2 SAAADI. The CDR3 sequence is 13 residues long. In DNA form, the CDR3 reads TGCGCCAGCAGTGGACAGGGGTTAGAGACCCAGTACTTC. Translated: CASSGQGLETQYF.

This chain joins TRBV5-4 and TRBJ1-5; TRBD1 is a possible D gene (5 bases). The V end lost 3 bases, the J end lost 8 bases, and 9 bases lay between the germline ends. The CDR3 is 12 amino acids. In germline, CDR1 is SGHNT, CDR2 YYREEE (reference sequence). Here the CDR3 DNA reads TGTGCCAGCAGCTCGCAAGGGGAGCCCCAGCATTTT. This sequence encodes CASSSQGEPQHF.

The gene calls are TRBV2 and TRBJ2-5; TRBD1 is a possible D gene (5 bases). CDR3 size: 15 residues. Trimming cost V 6 bases and J 1 base, with 15 bases left between them. CDR1 and CDR2 (germline): SNHLY, FYNNEI. CDR3 sequence reads: CASRTTGWGQETQYF. CDR3 in DNA: TGTGCCAGCAGAACAACAGGTTGGGGCCAAGAGACCCAGTACTTC.

The rearrangement uses TRBV28 and TRBJ1-2, with D unclear. V was cut by 7 bases and J by 8 bases, with 17 bases left in between. This CDR3 comprises 13 residues. Per the germline V gene, CDR1 is MDHEN and CDR2 is SYDVKM. The CDR3 spells CASIPRRAGGYTF. CDR3 DNA sequence: TGTGCCAGCATCCCACGGAGGGCGGGCGGCTACACCTTC.

This clone was counted a single time. The chain uses TRBV7-9 and TRBJ1-4, with TRBD1 matching over 9 bases. Trimming removed 5 bases from V and 7 bases from J; junction bases left unmatched: 5. This CDR3 has 14 amino acids. Germline CDR1 is SEHNR and CDR2 is FQNEAQ (reference sequence). CDR3 coding DNA: TGTGCCAGCAGCCCGACAGGGGGACGTGAAAAACTGTTTTTT. This translates into CASSPTGGREKLFF.

The table lists this clone with a few counts. The chain joins TRBV6-5 to TRBJ2-3, with TRBD2 matching 11 bases. The CDR3 covers 14 residues. Germline CDR1 and CDR2: MNHEY and SVGAGI. J gave up 7 bases and V 4 bases, and 4 bases lay outside the gene matches. CDR3 residues: CASSSGTSGNTQYF. DNA of the CDR3: TGTGCCAGCAGTTCCGGGACTAGCGGTAATACGCAGTATTTT.

The V call is TRBV9, the J call TRBJ2-5; 7 bases match TRBD2. The CDR3 covers 16 residues. Unmatched junction bases numbered 10, after V lost 0 bases and J lost 5 bases. CDR1 is SGDLS and CDR2 is YYNGEE in the germline V gene. The CDR3 sequence is CASSVDRGGTAETQYF. DNA for the CDR3: TGTGCCAGCAGCGTAGATCGGGGAGGGACCGCGGAGACCCAGTACTTC.

The table lists this clone with a count of one. The rearrangement links TRBV20-1 to TRBJ1-5; D is ambiguous. CDR1 DFQATT and CDR2 SNEGSKA come from the germline V gene (reference sequence). Trimming stripped 3 bases from V and 0 bases from J, with 12 bases between. The CDR3 has 15 residues. The CDR3, as DNA: TGCAGTGCTAGTCCAGGATTTTATAGCAATCAGCCCCAGCATTTT. It is translated as CSASPGFYSNQPQHF.

The chain has TRBV10-3 and TRBJ2-2; 11 bases map to TRBD1. Trimming took 8 bases from V and 5 from J; bases not matched to a gene: 7. CDR3 length equals 15 residues. CDR1 is ENHRY, CDR2 SYGVKD, per germline. The CDR3 DNA is TGTGCCATCTCCGGACAGGGGGCTATTACCGGGGAGCTGTTTTTT. Translation gives CAISGQGAITGELFF.

This clone was seen more than once but under ten times. J is TRBJ2-1 and V is TRBV28; 8 bases are a match to TRBD2. The J segment lost 7 bases and the V segment lost 6 bases, leaving 11 bases of the junction unmatched. The CDR3 is 15 residues long. Germline V lookup: CDR1 MDHEN, CDR2 SYDVKM. The CDR3 coding sequence is TGTGCCAGCAGGAACCCAGCGGGAGTGGTGAATGAGCAGTTCTTC. Translated: CASRNPAGVVNEQFF.

This clone was seen only once. This chain joins TRBV3-1 (or the pseudogene TRBV3-2) and TRBJ1-2; unclear D gene. Deletions cut 0 bases from V and 6 bases from J, with 14 bases between. CDR3 length: 15 residues. Germline-derived CDR1 and CDR2 are LGHDT and YNNKEL (reference sequence). CDR3 sequence (DNA): TGTGCCAGCAGCCAAGAGTCGCGCGGGTGGGATGGCTACACCTTC. It specifies CASSQESRGWDGYTF.

V usage is TRBV9 and J usage is TRBJ2-1; 7 bases agree with TRBD1. The junction had 10 bases not matched to a gene; V was cut back by 5 bases and J by 2 bases. Germline values: CDR1 SGDLS, CDR2 YYNGEE. CDR3 size: 16 residues. The CDR3 region has the DNA TGTGCCAGCAGTCGACTCGGGGACAGAACCTACAATGAGCAGTTCTTC. Translation: CASSRLGDRTYNEQFF.

This chain connects TRBV9 to TRBJ2-5; 12 bases fit TRBD2. The CDR3 runs to 18 residues. With V trimmed by 0 bases and J by 5 bases, 11 bases remained unmatched. Germline V lookup: CDR1 SGDLS, CDR2 YYNGEE. The CDR3 DNA reads as TGTGCCAGCAGCGTAGGACTAGCGGGAGTAGTTACACAGGAGACCCAGTACTTC. Translated, it gives CASSVGLAGVVTQETQYF.

V and J are TRBV5-1 and TRBJ2-7; D possibly corresponds to TRBD2 (5 bases). The CDR3 sequence is 15 residues long. Germline CDR1 SGHRS, CDR2 YFSETQ. The V end was cut by 0 bases, the J end by 3 bases, with 13 bases between. Written as DNA, the CDR3 is TGCGCCAGCAGCTTGGGTGGAACTAGAAACTACGAGCAGTACTTC. It yields the protein CASSLGGTRNYEQYF.

The chain recombines TRBV11-2 with TRBJ2-7; 14 nucleotides align to TRBD2. The V and J ends lost 5 bases and 7 bases, in that order; junction bases with no gene match: 7. This CDR3 spans 15 amino acids. Germline CDR1 SGHAT, CDR2 FQNNGV. The CDR3 nucleotides read TGTGCCAGCAGCCCGGGGACTAGCGGGAGCCGAGAGCAGTACTTC. Encoded protein: CASSPGTSGSREQYF.

V is TRBV4-2 and J is TRBJ2-3; the D is unclear. CDR3 length equals 16 residues. The V and J ends lost 4 bases and 6 bases respectively, with 20 bases between them. CDR1 and CDR2 (germline): LGHNA, YNFKEQ. This chain's CDR3 is CASSPAVAATQDTQYF. In nucleotides, the CDR3 is TGTGCCAGCAGCCCAGCTGTGGCAGCGACCCAGGATACGCAGTATTTT.

V gene TRBV13 combines with J gene TRBJ1-3, with D unresolved. Germline V gives CDR1 PRHDT, CDR2 FYEKMQ (reference sequence). This CDR3 has 20 residues. Trimming took 5 bases from V and 0 from J, leaving 26 bases between them. This CDR3 is CASSQKSPGPQSPSGNTIYF. Written as DNA, the CDR3 is TGTGCCAGCAGCCAAAAGAGCCCGGGTCCCCAAAGCCCCTCTGGAAACACCATATATTTT.

V is TRBV29-1 and J is TRBJ2-1; 9 bases map to TRBD1. The length of the CDR3 is 14 residues. Looked up from germline, CDR1 is SQVTM and CDR2 is ANQGSEA. With V trimmed by 8 bases and J by 6 bases, 11 bases remained unmatched. The CDR3 is CSTRGGQGPNEQFF. The CDR3 DNA reads TGCAGCACCCGAGGGGGACAGGGCCCCAATGAGCAGTTCTTC.

The CDR3 DNA reads TGTGCCAGCAGCTTAGGGACAGAACCTACTACGAAGCAGTACTTC. It specifies CASSLGTEPTTKQYF. The chain is built from TRBV9 and TRBJ2-7; 7 bases are a match to TRBD1. The germline V gene has CDR1 SGDLS and CDR2 YYNGEE. This CDR3 has 15 residues. The J segment lost 8 bases and the V segment lost 4 bases, leaving 15 bases of the junction unmatched.

This clone was seen a handful of times. The rearrangement links TRBV18 to TRBJ2-3; a weak D match, TRBD1 (6 bases). Trimming took off 7 bases at V and 3 bases at J, with 11 bases between the two ends. CDR1 and CDR2 (germline): KGHSH, LQKENI. This CDR3 is built from 13 residues. CDR3 coding DNA: TGTGCCAGCTATAGGACAGCGACAGATACGCAGTATTTT. The encoded protein is CASYRTATDTQYF.

This clone was seen a handful of times. This chain connects TRBV19 to TRBJ1-6; 7 bases align to TRBD1. Germline V lookup: CDR1 LNHDA, CDR2 SQIVND (reference sequence). This CDR3 is built from 15 residues. V was pared by 10 bases and J by 10 bases, with 16 bases of the junction left unmatched. The CDR3 region has the DNA TGTGCCACTGCCCCCTCCGGGACAGTAGGGTCACCCCTCCACTTT. This codes for CATAPSGTVGSPLHF.

This clone was recorded a few times. V and J are TRBV5-4 and TRBJ2-7; 8 bases are shared with TRBD2. Germline CDR1 SGHNT, CDR2 YYREEE (reference sequence). The CDR3 is 16 residues long. Losses at the gene ends were 4 bases for V and 4 bases for J; bases not matched to a gene: 13. CDR3 sequence (DNA): TGTGCCAGCAGCCCAGATATTAGCGGCGGGGGGTACGAGCAGTACTTC. It translates to CASSPDISGGGYEQYF.

This rearrangement joins TRBV19 to TRBJ2-7; 15 bases agree with TRBD2. Losses at the gene ends were 2 bases for V and 1 base for J; bases not matched to a gene: 6. CDR3 length: 18 residues. Germline-derived CDR1 and CDR2 are LNHDA and SQIVND (reference sequence). The CDR3 reads CASSIRPGLAGGSYEQYF. The CDR3 DNA is TGTGCCAGTAGTATAAGGCCGGGACTAGCGGGAGGTTCCTACGAGCAGTACTTC.

This clone was found once. The rearrangement joins TRBV5-4 to TRBJ1-4, with 7 bases aligning to TRBD1. With V trimmed by 2 bases and J by 6 bases, 4 bases remained unmatched. Germline lookup yields CDR1 SGHNT and CDR2 YYREEE (reference sequence). The CDR3 loop spans 14 amino acids. This CDR3 reads CASSLGTVDEKLFF. Here the CDR3 DNA reads TGTGCCAGCAGCTTAGGGACAGTTGATGAAAAACTGTTTTTT.

This chain joins TRBV3-1 (or the pseudogene TRBV3-2) and TRBJ2-1; 14 nucleotides match TRBD2. CDR1 and CDR2 (germline): LGHDT, YNNKEL (reference sequence). The CDR3 spans 14 residues. V was pared by 6 bases and J by 13 bases, with 8 bases of the junction left unmatched. The CDR3 loop is CASRGGTSGRGQFF. Written as DNA, the CDR3 is TGTGCCAGCAGAGGCGGGACTAGCGGGAGAGGACAGTTCTTC.